These 14 T cell receptor beta chains came from one sample sequenced in a study of blood T cells in healthy people across ages. A J-beta primer mix and a sample-barcoded 5' primer were used in a second PCR of about 6 to 12 cycles. Each CDR3 protein is one row after TCRdb ran MiXCR on the 5' RACE reads. This sample has 600,000 or so distinct CDR3 sequences, with more than 45% found just once. The sequenced sample consisted of blood. These receptors were collected from an elderly man in good health.

Ten or more counts support this clonotype. The chain has TRBV7-9 and TRBJ2-1; TRBD2 aligns across 8 bases. V dropped 5 bases and J dropped 6; count of bases not matched to a gene: 24. The CDR3 sequence is 20 residues long. Germline CDR1 and CDR2: SEHNR and FQNEAQ (reference sequence). The CDR3 nucleotides read TGTGCCAGCAGCCGCTCTAGGGCAACCGGGACTAGGTCCCGGCGCAATGAGCAGTTCTTC. It translates to CASSRSRATGTRSRRNEQFF.

This rearrangement joins TRBV20-1 to TRBJ2-1, with 14 bases fitting TRBD2. The V gene end was trimmed by 5 bases and the J gene end by 6 bases; junction bases not matched to a gene: 15. The CDR3 runs 18 residues. Germline V lookup: CDR1 DFQATT, CDR2 SNEGSKA (reference sequence). This CDR3 reads CSAFDRGRGLAGGNEQFF. The CDR3 nucleotides are TGCAGTGCTTTTGACAGGGGGCGCGGACTAGCGGGAGGCAATGAGCAGTTCTTC.

The rearrangement joins TRBV10-1 to TRBJ2-1; 7 bases fit TRBD1. V gave up 8 bases and J gave up 4 bases; unmatched junction bases: 11. The V gene's germline CDR1 is WNHNN and CDR2 SYGVQD (reference sequence). This CDR3 contains 15 residues. Here the CDR3 DNA reads TGCGCCAGCTCAGGCCGGGACAGTGGGTACAATGAGCAGTTCTTC. Its protein is CASSGRDSGYNEQFF.

The chain couples TRBV20-1 to TRBJ2-1, with D possibly matching TRBD2 (6 bases). Germline V gene data show CDR1 as DFQATT and CDR2 as SNEGSKA (reference sequence). The CDR3 consists of 16 residues. The V gene lost 3 bases and the J gene lost 0 bases, with 15 bases spanning the gap. The CDR3 DNA reads as TGCAGTGCTAGTGTTGGCGGGATGGTCTCCTACAATGAGCAGTTCTTC. This gives the protein CSASVGGMVSYNEQFF.

The rearrangement joins TRBV5-1 to TRBJ1-4, with D maybe TRBD1 (6 bases). The germline V and J ends were trimmed by 6 bases and 8 bases, with 17 bases remaining between them. Germline values: CDR1 SGHRS, CDR2 YFSETQ. The CDR3 is 14 amino acids. CDR3 loop: CASTDGGPREKLFF. The CDR3 DNA reads TGCGCCAGCACGGATGGGGGCCCTCGGGAAAAACTGTTTTTT.

The chain joins TRBV7-9 to TRBJ2-1, with 9 bases fitting TRBD2. The germline CDR1 and CDR2 sequences are SEHNR and FQNEAQ (reference sequence). The V gene end was trimmed by 5 bases and the J gene end by 2 bases; junction bases not matched to a gene: 19. The length of the CDR3 is 20 residues. The chain's CDR3 is CASSPSGALRSGRPYNEQFF. CDR3 bases: TGTGCCAGCAGCCCTTCAGGGGCCCTTAGGAGCGGGAGGCCCTACAATGAGCAGTTCTTC.

The V call is TRBV29-1, the J call TRBJ2-2; 10 nucleotides align to TRBD1. V shed 5 bases and J 4 bases; nucleotides not matched to a gene: 4. The CDR3 runs to 14 residues. Germline assignment: CDR1 SQVTM and CDR2 ANQGSEA. Written as DNA, the CDR3 is TGCAGCGTTAGAGGGGACAGGGGCACCGGGGAGCTGTTTTTT. Translated, it gives CSVRGDRGTGELFF.

The table lists this clonotype with a few counts. The chain joins TRBV29-1 to TRBJ2-1; 9 bases are a match to TRBD2. The length of the CDR3 is 14 residues. Germline CDR1 SQVTM, CDR2 ANQGSEA. J lost 1 base, V lost 4 bases, and 2 bases had no gene match. The CDR3 loop reads CSVAAGGSYNEQFF. In nucleotides, the CDR3 is TGCAGCGTTGCGGCGGGAGGGTCCTACAATGAGCAGTTCTTC.

V and J are TRBV27 and TRBJ2-1; TRBD1 might be the D (6 bases). The J call may be mistaken, given a closer DNA end match to TRBJ2-7. The CDR3 is 18 amino acids. Germline V gene data show CDR1 as MNHEY and CDR2 as SMNVEV (reference sequence). CDR3: CASSLSWGRQERFYEQYF. The CDR3 DNA reads as TGTGCCAGCAGTTTATCGTGGGGTCGACAGGAAAGGTTCTACGAGCAGTACTTC.

The V gene is TRBV7-2, the J gene TRBJ2-5, with 12 bases matching TRBD2. The J call is doubtful: the DNA matches TRBJ2-7 better. CDR1 and CDR2 (germline): SGHTA, FQGNSA. The CDR3 extends over 17 amino acids. CDR3 sequence (DNA): TGTGCCAGCAGCTTGGTTGGACTAGCGGGAAAAGCCTACGAGCAGTACTTC. Its protein product is CASSLVGLAGKAYEQYF.

This clonotype appeared a few times. CDR3 residues: CASSPAPAANYGYTF. CDR3 DNA sequence: TGTGCCAGCAGCCCAGCTCCCGCAGCTAACTATGGCTACACCTTC. The rearrangement links TRBV7-2 to TRBJ1-2; D not certain. Germline V gene lookup returns CDR1 SGHTA and CDR2 FQGNSA. The germline V and J ends were trimmed by 5 bases and 0 bases, with 13 bases remaining between them. The CDR3 spans 15 residues.

V usage is TRBV25-1 and J usage is TRBJ1-1, with TRBD1 identical over 10 bases. The CDR3 extends over 14 amino acids. After removal of 6 bases from V and 2 bases from J, the junction contained 3 bases not matched to a gene. Germline CDR1 and CDR2: MGHDK and SYGVNS. The CDR3 loop reads CASSDRGPNTEAFF. The CDR3 DNA follows: TGTGCCAGCAGCGACAGGGGGCCAAACACTGAAGCTTTCTTT.

V gene TRBV6-2 or TRBV6-3 combines with J gene TRBJ2-1; TRBD2 agrees at 11 bases. This CDR3 comprises 15 residues. Germline V gene data show CDR1 as MNHEY and CDR2 as SVGEGT. The J segment lost 5 bases and the V segment lost 0 bases, leaving 0 bases of the junction unmatched. CDR3 sequence reads: CASSYSGLADNEQFF. CDR3 DNA sequence: TGTGCCAGCAGTTACTCGGGACTAGCGGACAATGAGCAGTTCTTC.

The sample holds a few counts of this clonotype. V is TRBV20-1 and J is TRBJ2-4; D uncertain. Germline V gives CDR1 DFQATT, CDR2 SNEGSKA (reference sequence). The CDR3 contains 16 residues. V lost 5 bases and J lost 0, with 17 bases in between. The CDR3, as DNA: TGCAGTGCTGGCCCCCGGCTAGTGGCAGCCAAAAACATTCAGTACTTC. This translates into CSAGPRLVAAKNIQYF.